This passage covers 16 T cell receptor beta chains from one sample sequenced in a study of cytomegalovirus exposure and HLA in healthy donors. Both 60 Vbeta primers and 13 Jbeta primers went into the PCR. Profiling relied on immunoSEQ multiplex PCR, and the TCRdb table lists in-frame clones only, not all of them. The repertoire holds 110,000 to 150,000 clones, about 74% seen once, with under 2% in the top ten. Material: PBMCs. Receptor source: a woman in her 40s in good health and CMV-seronegative.

The sample holds a few counts of this clone. The chain couples TRBV19 to TRBJ1-1; D remains ambiguous. Per the germline V gene, CDR1 is LNHDA and CDR2 is SQIVND (reference sequence). The CDR3 contains 13 residues. V was trimmed by 7 bases and J by 5 bases, leaving 14 bases between them. CDR3 sequence (DNA): TGTGCCAGTACACCGGTGGGGAGGACTGAAGCTTTCTTT. Protein product: CASTPVGRTEAFF.

The chain's CDR3 is CASSLGGGAQPQHF. The CDR3 nucleotides are TGTGCCAGCAGCTTAGGAGGGGGGGCTCAGCCCCAGCATTTT. The V call is TRBV7-9, the J call TRBJ1-5, with D perhaps matching TRBD1 (6 bases). V was shortened by 1 base and J by 6 bases, with 10 bases between the two germline ends. This CDR3 region has 14 residues. Germline CDR1 and CDR2: SEHNR and FQNEAQ (reference sequence).

This clone was counted between two and nine times. The J gene is TRBJ1-5, the V gene TRBV19; the D is unclear. Looked up from germline, CDR1 is LNHDA and CDR2 is SQIVND (reference sequence). V was clipped by 3 bases and J by 8 bases, with 11 bases between them. This CDR3 has 13 residues. The CDR3: CASSMQVLKPQHF. In DNA form, the CDR3 reads TGTGCCAGTAGTATGCAGGTCTTAAAGCCCCAGCATTTT.

The J gene is TRBJ2-7, the V gene TRBV27; D possibly corresponds to TRBD1 (6 bases). Trimming removed 3 bases at V and 2 bases at J, with 20 bases between. Germline V gene sequence: CDR1 MNHEY, CDR2 SMNVEV (reference sequence). This CDR3 is built from 17 residues. DNA of the CDR3: TGTGCCAGCAGTTTCTCGGGGCGAGACAGGACACCCTACGAGCAGTACTTC. Amino acids: CASSFSGRDRTPYEQYF.

The chain has TRBV2 and TRBJ2-3; 11 bases are shared with TRBD2. V was clipped by 7 bases and J by 6 bases; unmatched bases: 15. The CDR3 sequence is 17 residues long. The germline gives CDR1 SNHLY, CDR2 FYNNEI. DNA for the CDR3: TGTGCCAGCACCGAAGGGGATAGCGGGAGGGCGTGGGATACGCAGTATTTT. This translates into CASTEGDSGRAWDTQYF. The full variable domain, rest sourced from reference TRBV2 and TRBJ2-3, is EPEVTQTPSHQVTQMGQEVILRCVPISNHLYFYWYRQILGQKVEFLVSFYNNEISEKSEIFDDQFSVERPDGSNFTLKIRSTKLEDSAMYFCASTEGDSGRAWDTQYFGPGTRLTVL.

The chain recombines TRBV6-1 with TRBJ1-3; D is possibly TRBD1 (6 bases). Germline-derived CDR1 and CDR2 are MNHNS and SASEGT. The CDR3 consists of 13 residues. V was shortened by 7 bases and J by 4 bases, with 11 bases between the two germline ends. The CDR3 loop is CASTLGQGNTIYF. The CDR3 bases are TGTGCCAGCACTCTAGGACAGGGAAACACCATATATTTT.

The chain carries TRBV19 and TRBJ2-7; possibly TRBD1 for D (5 bases). The CDR3 has 14 amino acids. With 4 bases removed from V and 1 base from J, the gap between germline ends came to 11 bases. Germline CDR1 and CDR2: LNHDA and SQIVND (reference sequence). CDR3 DNA sequence: TGTGCCAGTAGTAGGGTTCAGGGATCCTACGAGCAGTACTTC. Amino acid sequence: CASSRVQGSYEQYF.

The rearrangement links TRBV9 to TRBJ2-3, with TRBD1 as a possible D gene (5 bases). Germline loops: CDR1 SGDLS, CDR2 YYNGEE. V was trimmed by 0 bases and J by 5 bases, leaving 10 bases between them. The CDR3 sequence is 14 residues long. The CDR3 spells CASSVEGFRDTQYF. DNA for the CDR3: TGTGCCAGCAGCGTAGAGGGGTTTCGAGATACGCAGTATTTT.

This chain links TRBV30 with TRBJ2-1; 11 nucleotides match TRBD2. V shed 0 bases, J shed 9 bases, and the junction held 4 bases outside the gene matches. CDR1 and CDR2 (germline): GTSNPN, SVGIG (reference sequence). The CDR3 is 14 amino acids. CDR3 coding DNA: TGTGCCTGGAGTGTACTAGCGGGAGAGCGTGAGCAGTTCTTC. It codes for CAWSVLAGEREQFF. The entire variable domain, with the rest obtained from reference TRBV30 and TRBJ2-1, is as follows: SQTIHQWPATLVQPVGSPLSLECTVEGTSNPNLYWYRQAAGRGLQLLFYSVGIGQISSEVPQNLSASRPQDRQFILSSKKLLLSDSGFYLCAWSVLAGEREQFFGPGTRLTVL.

The gene calls are TRBV4-2 and TRBJ2-3; 7 bases align to TRBD2. Germline V lookup: CDR1 LGHNA, CDR2 YNFKEQ. The CDR3 sequence is 15 residues long. With 3 bases clipped from V and 3 bases from J, the junction kept 6 bases outside the gene matches. CDR3 nucleotides: TGTGCCAGCAGCCACTCTCGCGGGAGTACAGATACGCAGTATTTT. Protein product: CASSHSRGSTDTQYF.

This clone has a single count. At the DNA level, this CDR3 is encoded by other sequences in the same sample as well. The chain carries TRBV9 and TRBJ1-2, with TRBD1 identical over 7 bases. The CDR3 is 14 residues long. The germline V gene encodes CDR1 SGDLS and CDR2 YYNGEE. The junction had 7 bases not matched to a gene; V was cut back by 4 bases and J by 4 bases. In nucleotides, the CDR3 is TGTGCCAGCAGCCTGACGGGACAGAGCTATGGCTACACCTTC. Amino acid sequence: CASSLTGQSYGYTF.

This rearrangement joins TRBV9 to TRBJ2-1; TRBD1 aligns across 9 bases. The CDR3 runs to 17 residues. Germline assignment: CDR1 SGDLS and CDR2 YYNGEE. Trimming cost V 3 bases and J 0 bases; bases outside gene matches: 7. The CDR3 loop is CASSDPRDRDSYNEQFF. The CDR3 coding sequence is TGTGCCAGCAGCGATCCCCGGGACAGGGACTCCTACAATGAGCAGTTCTTC.

The chain employs TRBV9 and TRBJ1-2; D might be TRBD1 (6 bases). This CDR3 has 14 amino acids. From germline, CDR1 is SGDLS and CDR2 YYNGEE. V lost 3 bases, J lost 3 bases, and 12 bases lay in between. CDR3 sequence reads: CASSAPGQYYGYTF. The CDR3 region has the DNA TGTGCCAGCAGCGCCCCGGGACAATACTATGGCTACACCTTC. The whole variable domain, filled in from reference TRBV9 and TRBJ1-2, reads DSGVTQTPKHLITATGQRVTLRCSPRSGDLSVYWYQQSLDQGLQFLIQYYNGEERAKGNILERFSAQQFPDLHSELNLSSLELGDSALYFCASSAPGQYYGYTFGSGTRLTVV.

J is TRBJ2-7 and V is TRBV10-3; unclear D gene. Germline V gives CDR1 ENHRY, CDR2 SYGVKD. V was pared by 2 bases and J by 2 bases, with 7 bases between. The CDR3 consists of 13 residues. CDR3 loop: CAISESTAYEQYF. As DNA, the CDR3 is TGTGCCATCAGTGAGAGTACAGCCTACGAGCAGTACTTC.

The chain combines TRBV2 with TRBJ1-3; the D is unclear. This CDR3 is built from 15 residues. The germline gives CDR1 SNHLY, CDR2 FYNNEI. V was shortened by 0 bases and J by 3 bases, with 9 bases between the two germline ends. This CDR3 is CASSEAREFGNTIYF. The CDR3 region has the DNA TGTGCCAGCAGTGAAGCGAGGGAGTTTGGAAACACCATATATTTT.

The chain is built from TRBV6-5 and TRBJ1-2, with TRBD1 as a possible D gene (6 bases). The CDR3 is 15 amino acids. The ends were cut back, 4 bases at V and 8 bases at J, with 20 bases in the middle. Germline loops: CDR1 MNHEY, CDR2 SVGAGI. For the CDR3, the DNA is TGTGCCAGCAGTTCGCCGGGACACTCCGCTTGGGGCTACACCTTC. Amino acid sequence: CASSSPGHSAWGYTF.